Listed below are T cell receptor beta chains from one sample, sequenced in a study of CD8+ T cells in alopecia areata. Only in-frame clones appear in the TCRdb table, and some are missing; sequencing was by immunoSEQ multiplex PCR. Among some 110,000 clones listed, less than 80% were seen once. The sequencing sample was made of CD4+ T cells sorted from blood. These TCRs come from a human donor in good health. Both conserved end residues are part of each CDR3. Fields, in order: V gene, D gene, J gene, clone size, CDR3 protein, CDR3 DNA. The D gene is left open where the match is weak. Size tells how often a clone was seen (once, few, many) or the class of an expanded clone, and some rows leave it out.

TRBV25-1	-	TRBJ1-1	-	CASSEAGVNTEAFF	TGTGCCAGCAGTGAAGCGGGGGTGAACACTGAAGCTTTCTTT
TRBV5-6	-	TRBJ2-3	-	CASTQSEYTQYF	TGTGCCAGCACCCAGTCGGAATATACGCAGTATTTT
TRBV6-5	-	TRBJ1-1	-	CASSARTVTEAFF	TGTGCCAGCAGTGCCCGGACGGTCACTGAAGCTTTCTTT
TRBV7-8	-	TRBJ2-6	-	CASSFGGFSGANVLTF	TGTGCCAGCAGTTTTGGTGGATTCTCTGGGGCCAACGTCCTGACTTTC
TRBV5-1	-	TRBJ2-7	-	CASSLDGGEQYF	TGCGCCAGCAGCTTGGATGGAGGCGAGCAGTACTTC
TRBV6-5	-	TRBJ1-6	few	CASSYGTETNSPLHF	TGTGCCAGCAGTTACGGTACAGAAACTAATTCACCCCTCCACTTT
TRBV30	-	TRBJ1-2	-	CAWSVPWGYGYTF	TGTGCCTGGAGTGTACCCTGGGGCTATGGCTACACCTTC
TRBV11-1	TRBD1	TRBJ1-5	-	CASSLDRGRDQPQHF	TGTGCCAGCAGCCTGGACAGGGGGCGTGATCAGCCCCAGCATTTT
TRBV29-1	-	TRBJ1-2	-	CSVGATNYGYTF	TGCAGCGTTGGTGCGACTAACTATGGCTACACCTTC
TRBV29-1	TRBD1	TRBJ1-4	-	CSVGQSSGSEKLFF	TGCAGCGTGGGACAGTCTTCTGGGTCTGAAAAACTGTTTTTT
TRBV30	TRBD1	TRBJ1-4	-	CALGQGIGEKLFF	TGTGCCTTGGGACAGGGGATCGGGGAAAAACTGTTTTTT
TRBV7-2	TRBD1	TRBJ2-7	few	CASSRGGQGAKEQYF	TGTGCCAGCAGCCGCGGGGGACAGGGGGCGAAAGAGCAGTACTTC
TRBV11-2	-	TRBJ2-1	-	CASIRGTGNEQFF	TGTGCCAGCATCCGGGGCACTGGGAATGAGCAGTTCTTC
TRBV29-1	TRBD1	TRBJ2-7	-	CSVGQGGPKEQYF	TGCAGCGTCGGACAGGGGGGTCCTAAGGAGCAGTACTTC
TRBV9	-	TRBJ2-2	-	CASIDVNTGELFF	TGTGCCAGCATAGACGTGAACACCGGGGAGCTGTTTTTT
TRBV29-1	-	TRBJ1-1	once	CSGTGLNTEAFF	TGCAGCGGAACAGGTTTGAACACTGAAGCTTTCTTT
TRBV7-3	TRBD1	TRBJ1-6	few	CASSLLGQGNSPLHF	TGTGCCAGCAGCTTACTAGGACAGGGGAATTCACCCCTCCACTTT
TRBV30	-	TRBJ2-2	once	CAWSGSRLMGELFF	TGTGCCTGGAGTGGGTCTCGGCTAATGGGGGAGCTGTTTTTT
TRBV29-1	-	TRBJ1-4	-	CSVEAGNEKLFF	TGCAGCGTTGAGGCAGGGAACGAAAAACTGTTTTTT
TRBV5-6	-	TRBJ1-1	-	CASSSWDTEEAFF	TGTGCCAGCAGCAGCTGGGACACCGAGGAAGCTTTCTTT
TRBV29-1	-	TRBJ1-5	-	CSVGLNNQPQHF	TGCAGCGTTGGCTTAAACAATCAGCCCCAGCATTTT
TRBV6-1	-	TRBJ1-2	-	CASSEEQGSGYGYTF	TGTGCCAGCAGTGAAGAGCAGGGGTCGGGCTATGGCTACACCTTC
TRBV5-4	TRBD2	TRBJ2-5	-	CASSMGASGGPLGTQYF	TGTGCCAGCAGCATGGGTGCCAGCGGGGGGCCGTTAGGCACCCAGTACTTC
TRBV29-1	-	TRBJ1-6	-	CSAASSYNSPLHF	TGCAGCGCTGCCTCCTCCTATAATTCACCCCTCCACTTT
TRBV9	-	TRBJ2-7	-	CASSVHWDTYEQYF	TGTGCCAGCAGCGTTCATTGGGATACCTACGAGCAGTACTTC
TRBV15	-	TRBJ2-6	-	CATSRERPGARRGANVLTF	TGTGCCACCAGCAGAGAGCGGCCGGGGGCGCGGCGTGGGGCCAACGTCCTGACTTTC
TRBV7-9	-	TRBJ2-5	-	CASSSSRGWGETQYF	TGTGCCAGCAGCTCGTCGAGGGGCTGGGGAGAGACCCAGTACTTC
TRBV29-1	-	TRBJ1-1	-	CSVTGQLFEAFF	TGCAGCGTCACCGGACAGCTGTTTGAAGCTTTCTTT
TRBV7-8	TRBD1	TRBJ1-2	-	CASSTDRGRGYTF	TGTGCCAGCAGCACCGACAGGGGAAGAGGCTACACCTTC
TRBV5-1	-	TRBJ1-2	-	CASSLDSRGLNYGYTF	TGCGCCAGCAGCTTGGATTCAAGGGGCCTTAACTATGGCTACACCTTC
TRBV2	TRBD1	TRBJ1-1	-	CASSETGQGTEAFF	TGTGCCAGCAGCGAAACGGGACAGGGGACTGAAGCTTTCTTT
TRBV30	TRBD2	TRBJ2-1	-	CAWNRGGAFYEQFF	TGTGCCTGGAACCGCGGGGGGGCTTTCTATGAGCAGTTCTTC
TRBV7-2	-	TRBJ2-6	-	CASSPGGSGANVLTF	TGTGCCAGCAGCCCAGGGGGGTCTGGGGCCAACGTCCTGACTTTC
TRBV6-6	-	TRBJ1-2	-	CASIGGADYGYTF	TGTGCCAGCATAGGAGGGGCTGACTATGGCTACACCTTC
TRBV29-1	-	TRBJ2-1	few	CSGLASNEQFF	TGCAGCGGACTCGCCAGCAATGAGCAGTTCTTC
TRBV9	-	TRBJ2-7	-	CASSPGRDEQYF	TGTGCCAGCAGCCCCGGGCGGGACGAGCAGTACTTC
TRBV6-5	-	TRBJ1-2	-	CASSYSIQVTSGYTF	TGTGCCAGCAGTTACTCGATCCAGGTTACGAGTGGCTACACCTTC
TRBV9	-	TRBJ1-2	-	CASSLGMSAAGYGYTF	TGTGCCAGCAGCCTTGGTATGAGTGCTGCGGGCTATGGCTACACCTTC
TRBV25-1	-	TRBJ1-2	-	CASSEDSHYGYTF	TGTGCCAGCAGTGAAGACAGCCACTATGGCTACACCTTC
TRBV6-5	-	TRBJ2-2	-	CASSSLFLAGELFF	TGTGCCAGCAGCTCACTTTTTCTAGCCGGGGAGCTGTTTTTT
TRBV7-9	-	TRBJ2-5	-	CASSLEGGTGETQYF	TGTGCCAGCAGCTTAGAGGGGGGGACAGGAGAGACCCAGTACTTC
TRBV5-4	-	TRBJ2-7	few	CASSYRRGGEQYF	TGTGCCAGCAGCTACCGGAGAGGGGGAGAGCAGTACTTC